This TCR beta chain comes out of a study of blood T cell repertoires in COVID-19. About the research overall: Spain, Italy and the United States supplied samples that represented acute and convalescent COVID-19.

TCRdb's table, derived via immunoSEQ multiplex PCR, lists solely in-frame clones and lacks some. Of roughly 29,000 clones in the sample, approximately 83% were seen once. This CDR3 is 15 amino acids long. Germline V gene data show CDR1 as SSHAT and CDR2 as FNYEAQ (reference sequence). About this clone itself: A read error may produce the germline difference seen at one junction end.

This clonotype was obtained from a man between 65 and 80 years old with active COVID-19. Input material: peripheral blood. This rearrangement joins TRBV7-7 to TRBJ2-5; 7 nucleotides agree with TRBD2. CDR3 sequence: CASSFWGGNQETQYF. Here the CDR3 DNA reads TGTGCTAGCAGCTTCTGGGGGGGAAACCAAGAGACCCAGTACTTC.